The 29 T cell receptor beta chains below were found in one sample sequenced in a study of cytomegalovirus exposure and HLA in healthy donors. The PCR had 60 Vbeta and 13 Jbeta primers. TCRdb's table, derived via immunoSEQ multiplex PCR, lists solely in-frame clones and lacks some. The sample carries more than 120,000 clones, around 75% recorded once. Source material: PBMCs. These receptor sequences come from a woman aged 25 to 45 in good health and CMV-seronegative.

This chain uses TRBV30 with TRBJ1-1; a weak D match, TRBD1 (5 bases). Between the trimmed V and J ends, which lost 1 base and 3 bases, there was a span of 6 bases. The germline CDR1 and CDR2 sequences are GTSNPN and SVGIG (reference sequence). The CDR3 sequence is 12 residues long. The CDR3 reads CAWSEGDTEAFF. DNA of the CDR3: TGTGCCTGGAGTGAAGGGGACACTGAAGCTTTCTTT. Looking up the rest from reference TRBV30 and TRBJ1-1 gives the full variable domain: SQTIHQWPATLVQPVGSPLSLECTVEGTSNPNLYWYRQAAGRGLQLLFYSVGIGQISSEVPQNLSASRPQDRQFILSSKKLLLSDSGFYLCAWSEGDTEAFFGQGTRLTVV.

The chain is built from TRBV19 and TRBJ1-5, with 9 positions matching TRBD1. Trimming took 10 bases from V and 0 from J; bases not matched to a gene: 10. Germline lookup yields CDR1 LNHDA and CDR2 SQIVND (reference sequence). The CDR3 extends over 16 amino acids. The CDR3 DNA follows: TGTGCCACCTTGGACAGGGGACTAGATAGCAATCAGCCCCAGCATTTT. Its protein product is CATLDRGLDSNQPQHF.

The V call is TRBV18, the J call TRBJ2-5, with TRBD1 identical over 11 bases. From germline, CDR1 is KGHSH and CDR2 LQKENI. The CDR3 has 15 amino acids. V shed 3 bases and J 5 bases; nucleotides not matched to a gene: 5. The DNA for the CDR3 is TGTGCCAGCTCACCCAGGACAGGGGGCGAGGAGACCCAGTACTTC. Amino acids: CASSPRTGGEETQYF.

This clone was observed once. The V gene is TRBV19, the J gene TRBJ1-2; TRBD1 agrees at 7 bases. This CDR3 has 14 residues. J was trimmed by 4 bases and V by 5 bases; bases with no gene match: 7. CDR1 LNHDA and CDR2 SQIVND come from the germline V gene (reference sequence). The CDR3 here is CASSATGQSYGYTF. CDR3 nucleotide sequence: TGTGCCAGTAGTGCTACGGGACAGTCCTATGGCTACACCTTC.

J is TRBJ2-7 and V is TRBV5-5, with 7 bases lining up with TRBD1. The trim removed 4 bases at V and 0 bases at J, leaving 4 bases unmatched. Germline V gene sequence: CDR1 SGHKS, CDR2 YYEKEE (reference sequence). The CDR3 totals 14 residues. CDR3 loop: CASSEGANSYEQYF. CDR3 DNA: TGTGCCAGCAGCGAGGGGGCAAACTCCTACGAGCAGTACTTC. The full variable domain, completed using reference TRBV5-5 and TRBJ2-7, is DAGVTQSPTHLIKTRGQQVTLRCSPISGHKSVSWYQQVLGQGPQFIFQYYEKEERGRGNFPDRFSARQFPNYSSELNVNALLLGDSALYLCASSEGANSYEQYFGPGTRLTVT.

This clone was counted a single time. This chain uses TRBV30 with TRBJ2-7; 13 bases are a match to TRBD2. Germline CDR1 and CDR2: GTSNPN and SVGIG (reference sequence). The V and J ends lost 2 bases and 7 bases, in that order; junction bases with no gene match: 8. This CDR3 comprises 15 residues. The CDR3 DNA reads as TGTGCCTGGAGTTTCCGACTAGCGGGAGGAGGTGAGCAGTACTTC. Its translation: CAWSFRLAGGGEQYF.

The rearrangement links TRBV5-5 to TRBJ2-3; D possibly corresponds to TRBD1 (6 bases). There are 14 residues in the CDR3. V was cut by 3 bases and J by 6 bases, with 14 bases left in between. Looked up from germline, CDR1 is SGHKS and CDR2 is YYEKEE (reference sequence). In DNA, the CDR3 is TGTGCCAGCAGCTCCGGGACACCTGACGATACGCAGTATTTT. Translation: CASSSGTPDDTQYF.

The chain combines TRBV6-1 with TRBJ1-1; 8 bases align to TRBD1. Germline CDR1 is MNHNS and CDR2 is SASEGT. V dropped 4 bases and J dropped 1; count of bases not matched to a gene: 5. This CDR3 is built from 15 residues. CDR3 DNA sequence: TGTGCCAGCAGTGCCCCAGGACAGGGGAACACTGAAGCTTTCTTT. This encodes CASSAPGQGNTEAFF.

This clone was seen a few times. The chain couples TRBV2 to TRBJ1-2; D is perhaps TRBD1 (6 bases). The CDR3 is 15 amino acids. Germline V gene data show CDR1 as SNHLY and CDR2 as FYNNEI. Trimming took off 4 bases at V and 5 bases at J, with 17 bases between the two ends. The CDR3 protein is CASSAETGGRYGYTF. The CDR3 region has the DNA TGTGCCAGCAGTGCGGAGACAGGCGGGAGGTATGGCTACACCTTC.

The chain uses TRBV6-5 and TRBJ1-2; D remains unclear. This CDR3 region has 13 residues. Trimming cost V 5 bases and J 5 bases, with 12 bases left between them. Germline V gene lookup returns CDR1 MNHEY and CDR2 SVGAGI. CDR3 coding DNA: TGTGCCAGCAGTGAACAACAGTTTTATGGCTACACCTTC. Amino acids: CASSEQQFYGYTF.

The chain has TRBV29-1 and TRBJ2-1; 7 bases agree with TRBD2. Germline-derived CDR1 and CDR2 are SQVTM and ANQGSEA. The length of the CDR3 is 14 residues. V dropped 6 bases and J dropped 5; count of bases not matched to a gene: 10. This chain's CDR3 is CSVIPGLRDNEQFF. In DNA, the CDR3 is TGCAGCGTCATACCGGGACTACGAGACAATGAGCAGTTCTTC.

Only a few counts were recorded for this clone. The chain is built from TRBV10-3 and TRBJ1-2, with 9 bases lining up with TRBD1. The CDR3 totals 13 residues. Unmatched junction bases numbered 6, after V lost 5 bases and J lost 8 bases. Per germline, CDR1 ENHRY and CDR2 SYGVKD. The CDR3 protein is CAISWDREEGYTF. The DNA for the CDR3 is TGTGCCATCAGTTGGGACAGGGAGGAGGGCTACACCTTC.

The rearrangement joins TRBV4-2 to TRBJ2-7, with 8 nucleotides matching TRBD1. The CDR3 has 16 amino acids. J was trimmed by 6 bases and V by 0 bases; bases with no gene match: 10. CDR1 LGHNA and CDR2 YNFKEQ come from the germline V gene. In DNA form, the CDR3 reads TGTGCCAGCAGCCAAGATGTACAGGGGGTTGTGAGCGAGCAGTACTTC. This gives the protein CASSQDVQGVVSEQYF.

The chain has TRBV10-3 and TRBJ2-1, with TRBD1 as a possible D gene (5 bases). The CDR3 spans 14 residues. Germline loops: CDR1 ENHRY, CDR2 SYGVKD. The V end lost 3 bases, the J end lost 4 bases, and 10 bases lay between the germline ends. DNA for the CDR3: TGTGCCATCAGTGACTGGGGCCAGTACAATGAGCAGTTCTTC. Encoded protein: CAISDWGQYNEQFF.

This clone was observed a single time. The CDR3 spells CASSIGELSSYNEQFF. CDR3 nucleotide sequence: TGTGCCAGTAGTATAGGGGAGCTTAGCTCCTACAATGAGCAGTTCTTC. The chain couples TRBV19 to TRBJ2-1, with a weak D call TRBD2 (5 bases). V lost 1 base and J lost 0, with 10 bases in between. From germline, CDR1 is LNHDA and CDR2 SQIVND (reference sequence). The CDR3 length is 16 residues.

J is TRBJ1-3 and V is TRBV6-1; maybe TRBD1 (5 bases). Germline V lookup: CDR1 MNHNS, CDR2 SASEGT. Trimming removed 3 bases at V and 0 bases at J, with 9 bases between. The CDR3 is made up of 15 amino acids. The CDR3 here is CASSETVDSGNTIYF. The CDR3 coding sequence is TGTGCCAGCAGTGAGACAGTCGACTCTGGAAACACCATATATTTT.

The gene calls are TRBV27 and TRBJ1-6; D remains ambiguous. Germline V gives CDR1 MNHEY, CDR2 SMNVEV (reference sequence). The CDR3 covers 12 residues. Trimming removed 3 bases at V and 9 bases at J, with 6 bases between. CDR3 bases: TGTGCCAGCAGTTTTACGGGTTCACCCCTCCACTTT. This codes for CASSFTGSPLHF.

The chain employs TRBV10-2 and TRBJ1-4; 10 bases align to TRBD1. Unmatched junction bases numbered 0, after V lost 6 bases and J lost 5 bases. CDR1 is WSHSY, CDR2 SAAADI, per germline. This CDR3 region has 13 residues. Here the CDR3 reads CASRTGGNEKLFF. CDR3 coding DNA: TGCGCCAGCAGGACAGGGGGCAATGAAAAACTGTTTTTT.

The sample holds one count of this clone. In DNA, the CDR3 is TGTGCCACCAGCAGAGATCTGGTGGGGGCCGTAGCCAAAAACATTCAGTACTTC. Amino acids: CATSRDLVGAVAKNIQYF. This chain uses TRBV15 with TRBJ2-4; tentative D call: TRBD1 (6 bases). Germline CDR1 is LNHNV and CDR2 is YYDKDF (reference sequence). V was clipped by 0 bases and J by 0 bases, with 15 bases between them. CDR3 length: 18 amino acids.

To note about this clone: A read error may account for a junction end that differs from germline. This chain links TRBV29-1 with TRBJ2-3, with 7 bases that match TRBD2. The V gene's germline CDR1 is SQVTM and CDR2 ANQGSEA. The CDR3 extends over 15 amino acids. CDR3 in amino acids: CSARTGGSGTGTQYF. In DNA, the CDR3 is TGCAGCGCAAGAACTGGCGGGAGCGGCACAGGTACGCAGTATTTT.

This clone was observed a handful of times. The gene calls are TRBV2 and TRBJ2-1, with 10 bases that match TRBD1. This CDR3 has 14 amino acids. Germline CDR1 SNHLY, CDR2 FYNNEI. The trim removed 6 bases at V and 4 bases at J, leaving 3 bases unmatched. The CDR3 sequence: CASSRDRGYNEQFF. CDR3 coding DNA: TGTGCCAGCAGCCGGGACAGGGGATACAATGAGCAGTTCTTC.

The rearrangement links TRBV25-1 to TRBJ2-5, with D tentatively TRBD1 (6 bases). The J call is uncertain, as TRBJ2-7 better fits the DNA end. Germline V gene data show CDR1 as MGHDK and CDR2 as SYGVNS. CDR3 length: 16 residues. The CDR3 spells CASSGGGGTDPYEQYF. CDR3 nucleotides: TGTGCCAGCAGTGGGGGTGGGGGCACCGATCCTTACGAGCAGTACTTC.

The J gene is TRBJ2-2, the V gene TRBV5-6; 10 positions match TRBD2. The CDR3 sequence is 17 residues long. In germline, CDR1 is SGHDT, CDR2 YYEEEE. After removal of 4 bases from V and 8 bases from J, the junction contained 14 bases not matched to a gene. CDR3 bases: TGTGCCAGCAGCCTGACCCTCGGACTAGCGGATGTGGGGGAGCTGTTTTTT. It is translated as CASSLTLGLADVGELFF.

The chain recombines TRBV28 with TRBJ2-3; D gene unclear. This CDR3 spans 15 amino acids. The V gene lost 5 bases and the J gene lost 3 bases, with 15 bases spanning the gap. Germline V gene sequence: CDR1 MDHEN, CDR2 SYDVKM. The CDR3 nucleotides are TGTGCCAGCAGTCGACTTGTAGGTGGGACAGATACGCAGTATTTT. Protein product: CASSRLVGGTDTQYF.

The chain links TRBV21-1 to TRBJ2-7; TRBD2, the D gene given by the table, was not confirmed from the DNA. TRBV21-1 is a listed pseudogene. CDR3 size: 16 residues. The CDR3 region is CASSLGREREFYEQYF. The CDR3 coding sequence is TGTGCCAGCAGCCTAGGGAGGGAGCGGGAGTTCTACGAGCAGTACTTC.

The J gene is TRBJ2-5, the V gene TRBV10-1, with TRBD1 matching 7 bases. This CDR3 is built from 14 residues. Germline CDR1 and CDR2: WNHNN and SYGVQD (reference sequence). V lost 5 bases, J lost 1 base, and 4 bases stayed unmatched. The CDR3 DNA reads as TGCGCCAGCAGTTCGGACAGGCTCCAAGAGACCCAGTACTTC. Amino acid sequence: CASSSDRLQETQYF.

The V and J genes are TRBV12-2 and TRBJ2-7; TRBD1, as called in the table, went unchecked against the DNA. TRBV12-2 is tagged as a pseudogene. The CDR3 covers 15 residues. CDR3 in amino acids: CASRFQGSNPYEQYF. The CDR3 DNA reads as TGTGCAAGTCGCTTTCAGGGCTCGAACCCCTACGAGCAGTACTTC.

This chain links TRBV7-9 with TRBJ2-1; TRBD1 aligns across 9 bases. With V trimmed by 6 bases and J by 1 base, 10 bases remained unmatched. CDR1 is SEHNR and CDR2 is FQNEAQ in the germline V gene (reference sequence). This CDR3 is 17 amino acids long. The CDR3 sequence is CASRQNMGTGSYNEQFF. CDR3 nucleotide sequence: TGTGCCAGCAGACAAAATATGGGGACAGGGTCCTACAATGAGCAGTTCTTC.

The chain uses TRBV4-1 and TRBJ1-1; TRBD1 aligns across 7 bases. The germline V gene has CDR1 MGHRA and CDR2 YSYEKL. V lost 1 base and J lost 0; bases outside the gene matches: 2. CDR3 length equals 15 residues. The CDR3: CASSQADRVNTEAFF. The CDR3 DNA reads as TGCGCCAGCAGCCAAGCCGACAGGGTGAACACTGAAGCTTTCTTT.